These 26 T cell receptor beta chains came from one sample sequenced in a study of blood T cell repertoires in COVID-19. Clones were read by immunoSEQ multiplex PCR, and TCRdb kept only the in-frame ones, dropping some. The table shows about 380,000 clones, with more than 75% occurring only once. The sequenced sample was PBMCs or T cells enriched from blood (not recorded which). These receptors all come from a man between 25 and 39 years old who had recovered from COVID-19.

The rearrangement links TRBV6-5 to TRBJ1-1; 7 bases line up with TRBD1. In germline, CDR1 is MNHEY, CDR2 SVGAGI. The length of the CDR3 is 14 residues. Losses at the gene ends were 8 bases for V and 7 bases for J; bases not matched to a gene: 13. CDR3 coding DNA: TGTGCCAGCCAGATCCGACAGGGTTATAGTGAAGCTTTCTTT. Protein product: CASQIRQGYSEAFF.

The chain uses TRBV7-9 and TRBJ1-2, with TRBD1 identical over 10 bases. The germline V gene encodes CDR1 SEHNR and CDR2 FQNEAQ (reference sequence). J lost 5 bases, V lost 5 bases, and 8 bases had no gene match. The CDR3 sequence is 15 residues long. The DNA of the CDR3 is TGTGCCAGCAGCCATAGGGACAGGGGATCTTATGGCTACACCTTC. The encoded protein is CASSHRDRGSYGYTF.

This clone has a handful of counts. The chain couples TRBV5-4 to TRBJ1-3; TRBD1 matches 11 bases. V shed 0 bases and J 0 bases; nucleotides not matched to a gene: 2. Germline lookup yields CDR1 SGHNT and CDR2 YYREEE (reference sequence). The CDR3 covers 17 residues. The CDR3 nucleotides read TGTGCCAGCAGCTTGGCCGGGACAGGGGGCTCTGGAAACACCATATATTTT. The encoded protein is CASSLAGTGGSGNTIYF.

The CDR3 DNA follows: TGCGCCAGCAGCGAGGGGGTCACAGATACGCAGTATTTT. Protein sequence: CASSEGVTDTQYF. This rearrangement joins TRBV5-1 to TRBJ2-3; tentatively, D is TRBD1 (6 bases). This CDR3 is built from 13 residues. Trimming shortened V by 4 bases and J by 2 bases, and 8 bases separated the two germline ends. Germline V gene sequence: CDR1 SGHRS, CDR2 YFSETQ.

The chain links TRBV29-1 to TRBJ2-7; 10 bases line up with TRBD1. CDR3 size: 14 residues. Germline V gene lookup returns CDR1 SQVTM and CDR2 ANQGSEA. The V gene end was trimmed by 6 bases and the J gene end by 1 base; junction bases not matched to a gene: 6. CDR3 nucleotides: TGCAGCGTGAATCCGGGACAGGGGTCCTACGAGCAGTACTTC. The encoded protein is CSVNPGQGSYEQYF.

The genes are TRBV7-3 and TRBJ2-5, with TRBD1 identical over 11 bases. CDR1 and CDR2 from the germline V gene are SGHTA and FQGTGA. V was clipped by 6 bases and J by 4 bases; unmatched bases: 7. The CDR3 extends over 15 amino acids. The CDR3 reads CASRTGQGAGETQYF. The CDR3 DNA reads as TGTGCCAGCAGAACCGGACAGGGGGCGGGAGAGACCCAGTACTTC.

CDR3 nucleotides: TGTGCCAGCAGCGTAGAGGCAGGGAACAATGAGCAGTTCTTC. This codes for CASSVEAGNNEQFF. V usage is TRBV9 and J usage is TRBJ2-1; D may be TRBD1 (5 bases). Trimming took 0 bases from V and 5 from J, leaving 9 bases between them. This CDR3 contains 14 residues. Per the germline V gene, CDR1 is SGDLS and CDR2 is YYNGEE.

This chain connects TRBV29-1 to TRBJ1-2; D ambiguous. The CDR3 spans 14 residues. Germline values: CDR1 SQVTM, CDR2 ANQGSEA. V lost 8 bases and J lost 8, with 24 bases in between. The CDR3 DNA follows: TGCAGCCTGGCCACCGACCCAGGAAACAAAGGCTACACCTTC. Protein: CSLATDPGNKGYTF.

This chain links TRBV6-5 with TRBJ1-2, with D hard to call. Germline assignment: CDR1 MNHEY and CDR2 SVGAGI. The CDR3 is 13 residues long. V lost 2 bases and J lost 8, with 12 bases in between. CDR3 nucleotide sequence: TGTGCCAGCAGTTACATCCACACATACGGCTACACCTTC. Residues: CASSYIHTYGYTF.

The sample holds one count of this clone. The CDR3 DNA reads as TGTGCCAGCAGCCCCGGACAGGGTTACGGCTACACCTTC. Its translation: CASSPGQGYGYTF. The J gene is TRBJ1-2, the V gene TRBV11-1; 8 bases are a match to TRBD1. Germline CDR1 SGHAT, CDR2 FQDESV (reference sequence). Losses at the gene ends were 5 bases for V and 8 bases for J; bases not matched to a gene: 7. The CDR3 length is 13 residues.

The rearrangement uses TRBV10-3 and TRBJ1-1; D unclear. Germline values: CDR1 ENHRY, CDR2 SYGVKD. This CDR3 has 16 amino acids. Trimming shortened V by 0 bases and J by 12 bases, and 23 bases separated the two germline ends. The CDR3 DNA sequence: TGTGCCATCAGTGAGTCGACCACCGTTCGGGAAAAGGGAACTTTCTTT. This translates into CAISESTTVREKGTFF.

The chain carries TRBV19 and TRBJ1-2; D gene unclear. The CDR3 sequence is 13 residues long. CDR1 is LNHDA and CDR2 is SQIVND in the germline V gene (reference sequence). V was shortened by 5 bases and J by 2 bases, with 9 bases between the two germline ends. CDR3 amino acids: CASSLTKNYGYTF. The CDR3 DNA reads TGTGCCAGTAGTCTGACAAAGAACTATGGCTACACCTTC.

The chain carries TRBV3-1 (or the pseudogene TRBV3-2) and TRBJ1-2; weak D call: TRBD1 (5 bases). V lost 1 base and J lost 2, with 14 bases in between. The CDR3 is 16 residues long. CDR1 LGHDT and CDR2 YNNKEL come from the germline V gene (reference sequence). The CDR3: CASSQGTFLRNYGYTF. For the CDR3, the DNA is TGTGCCAGCAGCCAAGGGACATTTCTCAGAAACTATGGCTACACCTTC.

V usage is TRBV24-1 and J usage is TRBJ1-4; unclear D gene. The CDR3 spans 11 residues. Germline lookup yields CDR1 KGHDR and CDR2 SFDVKD. CDR3 in amino acids: CASPQDEKLFF. For the CDR3, the DNA is TGTGCTTCCCCCCAGGATGAAAAACTGTTTTTT.

The J gene is TRBJ1-1, the V gene TRBV3-1 (or the pseudogene TRBV3-2); D unresolved. The length of the CDR3 is 14 residues. Trimming took 0 bases from V and 5 from J, leaving 10 bases between them. Germline values: CDR1 LGHDT, CDR2 YNNKEL (reference sequence). CDR3 in amino acids: CASSQERRVTEAFF. The CDR3, as DNA: TGTGCCAGCAGCCAAGAGCGGCGTGTTACTGAAGCTTTCTTT.

A note on this clone: Other nucleotide sequences from this sample produce the same CDR3. The chain is built from TRBV5-4 and TRBJ2-1, with D uncertain. Per germline, CDR1 SGHNT and CDR2 YYREEE (reference sequence). This CDR3 comprises 15 residues. V was clipped by 0 bases and J by 0 bases, with 7 bases between them. The CDR3 region is CASSLGGSSYNEQFF. In DNA, the CDR3 is TGTGCCAGCAGCTTGGGAGGAAGCTCCTACAATGAGCAGTTCTTC.

The J gene is TRBJ1-1, the V gene TRBV20-1; D is perhaps TRBD1 (5 bases). CDR1 is DFQATT and CDR2 is SNEGSKA in the germline V gene (reference sequence). The length of the CDR3 is 11 residues. CDR3 amino acids: CSSSGNAEAFF. The CDR3 nucleotides read TGCAGCTCTTCAGGGAATGCTGAAGCTTTCTTT.

The chain combines TRBV7-8 with TRBJ2-3; no firm D call. Germline V gene sequence: CDR1 SGHVS, CDR2 FQNEAQ. This CDR3 region has 12 residues. V gave up 1 base and J gave up 6 bases, with 5 bases separating them. CDR3 DNA: TGTGCCAGCAGCTTAGTCGGGGATACGCAGTATTTT. This sequence encodes CASSLVGDTQYF.

J is TRBJ1-2 and V is TRBV2; D remains ambiguous. The CDR3 spans 12 residues. Trimming cost V 5 bases and J 4 bases, with 8 bases left between them. Germline-derived CDR1 and CDR2 are SNHLY and FYNNEI. Here the CDR3 DNA reads TGTGCCAGCAGTCCTAGACTCTATGGCTACACCTTC. Protein: CASSPRLYGYTF. Supplemented by reference TRBV2 and TRBJ1-2, the full variable domain reads EPEVTQTPSHQVTQMGQEVILRCVPISNHLYFYWYRQILGQKVEFLVSFYNNEISEKSEIFDDQFSVERPDGSNFTLKIRSTKLEDSAMYFCASSPRLYGYTFGSGTRLTVV.

The chain carries TRBV18 and TRBJ1-1; D is unresolved. The CDR3 is 14 amino acids. Germline values: CDR1 KGHSH, CDR2 LQKENI. The V gene lost 6 bases and the J gene lost 1 base, with 12 bases spanning the gap. CDR3: CASSTGVGNTEAFF. CDR3 coding DNA: TGTGCCAGCTCCACCGGGGTGGGGAACACTGAAGCTTTCTTT.

The chain uses TRBV6-1 and TRBJ1-5; D possibly corresponds to TRBD1 (5 bases). The germline CDR1 and CDR2 sequences are MNHNS and SASEGT. The CDR3 is 13 residues long. V lost 3 bases to trimming and J lost 10 bases, with 13 bases between them. In DNA, the CDR3 is TGTGCCAGCAGTGAGGCTTACGGGGGACCCCAGCATTTT. Residues: CASSEAYGGPQHF.

The rearrangement uses TRBV5-6 and TRBJ2-2; 7 nucleotides match TRBD1. The CDR3 sequence is 16 residues long. In germline, CDR1 is SGHDT, CDR2 YYEEEE. V dropped 0 bases and J dropped 0; count of bases not matched to a gene: 2. The CDR3 DNA reads TGTGCCAGCAGCTTGGGTGGGACAGCGAACACCGGGGAGCTGTTTTTT. Residues: CASSLGGTANTGELFF.

The chain uses TRBV4-1 and TRBJ2-7; the D is unclear. V gave up 0 bases and J gave up 0 bases, with 15 bases separating them. Per germline, CDR1 MGHRA and CDR2 YSYEKL. CDR3 length: 17 residues. The CDR3 region is CASSQEALWADSYEQYF. CDR3 nucleotide sequence: TGCGCCAGCAGCCAAGAGGCGTTGTGGGCAGACTCCTACGAGCAGTACTTC.

V and J are TRBV30 and TRBJ2-3; 7 bases align to TRBD2. J gave up 0 bases and V 3 bases, and 12 bases lay outside the gene matches. This CDR3 region has 17 residues. The germline gives CDR1 GTSNPN, CDR2 SVGIG (reference sequence). The CDR3 spells CAWSRPRLAPSTDTQYF. The CDR3, as DNA: TGTGCCTGGAGCCGCCCCCGACTAGCCCCTAGCACAGATACGCAGTATTTT.

The rearrangement links TRBV10-3 to TRBJ2-6; 12 bases are a match to TRBD1. Germline CDR1 reads ENHRY; CDR2 reads SYGVKD. V lost 3 bases and J lost 4; bases outside the gene matches: 4. The CDR3 totals 17 residues. The CDR3 sequence: CAISEGTGGSGANVLTF. For the CDR3, the DNA is TGTGCCATCAGTGAAGGGACAGGGGGCTCAGGGGCCAACGTCCTGACTTTC.

The chain couples TRBV11-2 to TRBJ1-2, with a tentative D call TRBD1 (5 bases). This CDR3 spans 15 amino acids. Germline V CDR1 and CDR2: SGHAT, FQNNGV. V was shortened by 1 base and J by 4 bases, with 13 bases between the two germline ends. The DNA of the CDR3 is TGTGCCAGCAGCTTAGTCCAGGGCGGTGGCTATGGCTACACCTTC. This gives the protein CASSLVQGGGYGYTF.